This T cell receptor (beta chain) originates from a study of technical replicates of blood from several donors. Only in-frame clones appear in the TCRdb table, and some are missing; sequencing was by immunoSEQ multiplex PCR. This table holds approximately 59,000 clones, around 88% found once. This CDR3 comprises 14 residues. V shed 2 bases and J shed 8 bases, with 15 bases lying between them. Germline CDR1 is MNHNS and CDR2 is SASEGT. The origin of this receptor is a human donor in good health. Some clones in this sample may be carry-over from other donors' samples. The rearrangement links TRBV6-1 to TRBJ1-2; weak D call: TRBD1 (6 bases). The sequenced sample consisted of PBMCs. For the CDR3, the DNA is TGTGCCAGCAGTGAAAGGGGCAGGGGCAAGGGCTACACCTTC. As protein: CASSERGRGKGYTF.